This T cell receptor beta chain was recovered during a study of blood T cell repertoires in COVID-19. Study in general: Samples came from the United States, Italy and Spain, spanning acute and convalescent COVID-19. Sample material is recorded as cDNA or gDNA derived from T cells, B-cell-depleted T cells, or PBMCs.

Germline V gene lookup returns CDR1 SGHKS and CDR2 YYEKEE (reference sequence). The CDR3 runs 15 residues. The V gene lost 10 bases and the J gene lost 0 bases, with 17 bases spanning the gap. Original handling: From reference gene primer amplification, estimates of nucleated cell counts were derived. TCRdb keeps only in-frame clones here, not all; method: immunoSEQ multiplex PCR. D and trimming come from the DNA, and the V and J calls and clone size come from that table. In the table there are about 73,000 clones, around four fifths of which are singletons. The sequenced material came from peripheral blood. The chain employs TRBV5-5 and TRBJ2-4, with a possible D match to TRBD2 (6 bases). The TCR originated in a man aged 45-65 years with active COVID-19. DNA for the CDR3: TGTGCCGCTTCGGAGGGCCCTTTAGCCAAAAACATTCAGTACTTC. Translated: CAASEGPLAKNIQYF. Full variable domain (rest looked up from reference TRBV5-5 and TRBJ2-4): DAGVTQSPTHLIKTRGQQVTLRCSPISGHKSVSWYQQVLGQGPQFIFQYYEKEERGRGNFPDRFSARQFPNYSSELNVNALLLGDSALYLCAASEGPLAKNIQYFGAGTRLSVL.